Shown below are 22 T cell receptor beta chains from a single sample sequenced in a study of blood T cell repertoires in COVID-19. Data came from immunoSEQ multiplex PCR; TCRdb stores just in-frame clones and leaves some out. The sample yields some 30,000 clones, 84% seen once. Input material: peripheral blood. All receptors come from a man of 80 years or more with active COVID-19.

The count of this clone is one. The chain carries TRBV30 and TRBJ2-5; 12 nucleotides match TRBD2. This CDR3 region has 16 residues. Trimming cost V 4 bases and J 7 bases; bases outside gene matches: 13. Germline V gene data show CDR1 as GTSNPN and CDR2 as SVGIG (reference sequence). The CDR3 sequence is CAWTSGGAGNQGTQYF. CDR3 DNA: TGTGCCTGGACTAGCGGGGGGGCGGGAAATCAGGGGACCCAGTACTTC.

This rearrangement joins TRBV7-6 to TRBJ2-7, with D possibly being TRBD1 (5 bases). Deletions cut 0 bases from V and 6 bases from J, with 9 bases between. The CDR3 has 13 residues. The germline V gene has CDR1 SGHVS and CDR2 FNYEAQ. The DNA for the CDR3 is TGTGCCAGCAGCTTAGCGGTTACAGGCGAGCAGTACTTC. Protein: CASSLAVTGEQYF.

CDR3 sequence reads: CASSQGPLYGYTF. DNA of the CDR3: TGCGCCAGCAGCCAGGGGCCACTCTATGGCTACACCTTC. The chain has TRBV4-1 and TRBJ1-2, with D possibly being TRBD1 (5 bases). Germline loops: CDR1 MGHRA, CDR2 YSYEKL. This CDR3 comprises 13 residues. Trimming removed 3 bases at V and 4 bases at J, with 9 bases between.

CDR3 sequence reads: CASSPIGVTNYGYTF. The CDR3, as DNA: TGTGCCAGCAGCCCGATCGGGGTAACCAACTATGGCTACACCTTC. This chain uses TRBV5-6 with TRBJ1-2; D is unresolved. The V gene lost 4 bases and the J gene lost 2 bases, with 15 bases spanning the gap. The CDR3 is made up of 15 amino acids. Germline CDR1 reads SGHDT; CDR2 reads YYEEEE.

This clone has a handful of counts. The chain recombines TRBV3-1 (or the pseudogene TRBV3-2) with TRBJ1-4; 8 bases are shared with TRBD1. J gave up 3 bases and V 4 bases, and 10 bases lay outside the gene matches. The length of the CDR3 is 17 residues. Germline V lookup: CDR1 LGHDT, CDR2 YNNKEL (reference sequence). The CDR3 is CASSRTAGGWSNEKLFF. CDR3 coding DNA: TGTGCCAGCAGCCGGACCGCAGGGGGCTGGTCTAATGAAAAACTGTTTTTT.

The chain recombines TRBV2 with TRBJ1-5, with 8 positions matching TRBD1. CDR3 length equals 15 residues. Unmatched junction bases numbered 9, after V lost 7 bases and J lost 4 bases. CDR1 is SNHLY, CDR2 FYNNEI, per germline. CDR3 bases: TGTGCCAGCACCTGGCAGGGGGCCGTTAATCAGCCCCAGCATTTT. It translates to CASTWQGAVNQPQHF.

The rearrangement uses TRBV5-4 and TRBJ2-1; 11 nucleotides align to TRBD1. Germline trimming cut 3 bases from V and 2 bases from J; bases unmatched to any gene: 1. This CDR3 is 15 amino acids long. In germline, CDR1 is SGHNT, CDR2 YYREEE (reference sequence). CDR3 DNA: TGTGCCAGCAGCTCGGACAGGGGGCCCTACAATGAGCAGTTCTTC. Translating it yields CASSSDRGPYNEQFF.

This chain joins TRBV30 and TRBJ1-1, with D perhaps matching TRBD1 (5 bases). Germline V lookup: CDR1 GTSNPN, CDR2 SVGIG (reference sequence). This CDR3 has 12 amino acids. V was trimmed by 5 bases and J by 8 bases, leaving 15 bases between them. CDR3 sequence (DNA): TGTGCCTGGTGTCAGGGAATGTCAGAAGCTTTCTTT. Its translation is CAWCQGMSEAFF.

The gene calls are TRBV3-1 (or the pseudogene TRBV3-2) and TRBJ1-2; TRBD1 is a possible D gene (5 bases). The V end lost 3 bases, the J end lost 2 bases, and 16 bases lay between the germline ends. Germline loops: CDR1 LGHDT, CDR2 YNNKEL (reference sequence). This CDR3 contains 16 residues. The CDR3: CASSHGPRGSNYGYTF. In DNA, the CDR3 is TGTGCCAGCAGCCACGGACCAAGGGGATCGAACTATGGCTACACCTTC.

The CDR3, as DNA: TGTGCCAGCAGCCGGTCCATCTATGGCTACACCTTC. It translates to CASSRSIYGYTF. The rearrangement uses TRBV2 and TRBJ1-2, with D unresolved. The CDR3 loop spans 12 amino acids. Deletions cut 6 bases from V and 4 bases from J, with 9 bases between. Germline lookup yields CDR1 SNHLY and CDR2 FYNNEI.

The chain couples TRBV4-1 to TRBJ1-1; D is unresolved. CDR1 is MGHRA and CDR2 is YSYEKL in the germline V gene. The CDR3 loop spans 18 amino acids. The germline V and J ends were trimmed by 4 bases and 0 bases, with 21 bases remaining between them. The CDR3 reads CASSRSSDYQFMNTEAFF. The CDR3 nucleotides read TGCGCCAGCAGCCGCTCCAGCGATTACCAATTCATGAACACTGAAGCTTTCTTT.

The chain uses TRBV5-1 and TRBJ1-6; weak D call: TRBD1 (5 bases). The CDR3 sequence is 16 residues long. Trimming removed 0 bases at V and 8 bases at J, with 15 bases between. Per the germline V gene, CDR1 is SGHRS and CDR2 is YFSETQ. For the CDR3, the DNA is TGCGCCAGCAGCTTGGAAATGGGGCCCGTCGATTCACCCCTCCACTTT. Translated: CASSLEMGPVDSPLHF.

This rearrangement joins TRBV19 to TRBJ1-6; D not certain. Germline CDR1 is LNHDA and CDR2 is SQIVND (reference sequence). Trimming took 3 bases from V and 5 from J, leaving 17 bases between them. The CDR3 runs 17 residues. CDR3 protein: CASSIIPTGKNNSPLHF. The CDR3 coding sequence is TGTGCCAGTAGTATCATCCCGACGGGGAAGAATAATTCACCCCTCCACTTT.

The chain links TRBV5-1 to TRBJ1-6, with D hard to call. V was pared by 3 bases and J by 7 bases, with 14 bases between. CDR3 length equals 15 residues. Germline loops: CDR1 SGHRS, CDR2 YFSETQ. The CDR3 is CASSSGRTWNSPLHF. The CDR3 DNA follows: TGCGCCAGCAGCTCAGGACGGACTTGGAATTCACCCCTCCACTTT.

V gene TRBV6-6 combines with J gene TRBJ2-1; a weak D match, TRBD2 (6 bases). CDR3 length equals 13 residues. Trimming removed 5 bases at V and 7 bases at J, with 12 bases between. From germline, CDR1 is MNHNY and CDR2 SVGAGI (reference sequence). CDR3 sequence: CASSHPEGNEQFF. The CDR3 bases are TGTGCCAGCAGTCACCCGGAGGGGAATGAGCAGTTCTTC.

This clone was seen more than once but under ten times. The chain employs TRBV5-6 and TRBJ2-1; D may be TRBD2 (6 bases). CDR3 length: 13 residues. Trimming pared 4 bases from V and 6 bases from J, leaving 11 bases between. From germline, CDR1 is SGHDT and CDR2 YYEEEE. The CDR3 reads CASSPVRGNEQFF. As DNA, the CDR3 is TGTGCCAGCAGCCCAGTGCGGGGCAATGAGCAGTTCTTC.

The chain is built from TRBV5-6 and TRBJ1-1; D might be TRBD1 (5 bases). Germline-derived CDR1 and CDR2 are SGHDT and YYEEEE. CDR3 length: 16 residues. The V and J ends lost 1 base and 0 bases respectively, with 13 bases between them. The DNA of the CDR3 is TGTGCCAGCAGCTTGTTTAATTCAGGGCTGAACACTGAAGCTTTCTTT. Its translation is CASSLFNSGLNTEAFF.

The gene calls are TRBV5-8 and TRBJ2-6; the match to TRBD1 covers 9 bases. V shed 0 bases, J shed 2 bases, and the junction held 3 bases outside the gene matches. CDR3 length equals 17 residues. Germline CDR1 is SGHTS and CDR2 is YDEGEE. This CDR3 is CASSLGTGVAGANVLTF. The CDR3 bases are TGTGCCAGCAGCTTGGGGACAGGGGTCGCTGGGGCCAACGTCCTGACTTTC.

The rearrangement joins TRBV15 to TRBJ2-7; no reliable D call. V lost 1 base and J 6 bases, leaving 10 bases between the germline ends. This CDR3 has 13 amino acids. The germline V gene has CDR1 LNHNV and CDR2 YYDKDF (reference sequence). CDR3 protein: CATSRAIEREQYF. The CDR3 bases are TGTGCCACCAGCAGAGCGATAGAACGCGAGCAGTACTTC.

This clone was detected only a few times. The rearrangement joins TRBV19 to TRBJ2-2, with unresolved D. The CDR3 is 15 residues long. Looked up from germline, CDR1 is LNHDA and CDR2 is SQIVND (reference sequence). With 2 bases removed from V and 0 bases from J, the gap between germline ends came to 7 bases. The CDR3 here is CASSIIESNTGELFF. The CDR3 coding sequence is TGTGCCAGTAGTATAATCGAGTCGAACACCGGGGAGCTGTTTTTT.

The chain employs TRBV5-1 and TRBJ2-7, with 8 bases fitting TRBD1. The CDR3 covers 15 residues. The V gene's germline CDR1 is SGHRS and CDR2 YFSETQ. With V trimmed by 0 bases and J by 5 bases, 7 bases remained unmatched. CDR3 residues: CASSLEGQARNEQYF. The CDR3 nucleotides are TGCGCCAGCAGCTTGGAGGGACAGGCCAGGAACGAGCAGTACTTC.

CDR3 amino acids: CASSLGLSGNTIYF. DNA of the CDR3: TGTGCCAGCAGCTTAGGACTATCAGGAAACACCATATATTTT. The chain uses TRBV7-9 and TRBJ1-3; D not certain. Germline V lookup: CDR1 SEHNR, CDR2 FQNEAQ (reference sequence). The CDR3 is 14 amino acids. V was cut by 1 base and J by 4 bases, with 8 bases left in between.